Sequencing of this T cell receptor beta chain was carried out in a study of shared clonotypes between healthy human individuals (TCRdb year 2020). Background for the entire study: A couple of women and a few men aged 18 to 49 years were included in the cohort. To estimate repertoire size and how much clonotype sharing occurs between individuals, the study deeply sequenced the blood TCR repertoires of about five healthy adults. Different laboratories and diverse techniques were used to prepare libraries and sequence TCR repertoires, to increase sequencing depth and limit assay-specific biases. Leukapheresis yielded between about 0.85 and 10 billion PBMCs per donor. General study outcomes and caveats: Sampling was limited to blood, and TCR repertoires in tissue likely differ from TCR repertoires in blood. Pairwise subsampling indicated that sequencing depth was expected to affect the degree of clonotype sharing among donors. The small number of donors limited the genetic and exposure-history diversity represented.

This clone has a handful of counts. What antigen it recognizes has not been identified. No much larger clone exists at a distance of one base, and base qualities are not known. Healthy HIV-negative adults with no recently reported acute infections or vaccinations were included as donors. All donors were Caucasian adults living in Nashville, Tennessee, USA. For unsorted samples, about 90 million PBMCs were counted and genomic DNA was extracted with the QIAamp DNA Blood Mini kit. Blood was obtained by leukapheresis, after which PBMCs were separated by Ficoll-Histopaque density gradient centrifugation and cryopreserved in liquid nitrogen vapor phase. From its cysteine to its phenylalanine, the CDR3 spans 16 amino acids. The read is trimmed to its CDR3 DNA, 48 bases read in frame from base 1. TCR CDR3 regions were amplified from genomic DNA by multiplex PCR using the deep immunoSEQ assay. Extracted genomic DNA from each cell subset was spread evenly across all wells of several immunoSEQ 96-well plates, with each plate serving as a replicate. For unsorted PBMC, 250 to 300 ng genomic DNA, equal to 30,000 or so T cell genomes, was loaded into each replicate PCR. Ten immunoSEQ deep assay plates were used to sequence unsorted PBMC genomic DNA. Purified libraries were quantified with a Qubit 3.0 fluorometer, sized on a Bioanalyzer 2100, and re-quantified with the KAPA Library Quantification kit. Each immunoSEQ 96-well plate was sequenced on its own single-read 150-cycle Illumina NextSeq 550 flow cell. Concerning the study's data processing: The immunoSEQ output contained only junctional sequences without quality scores, so filtering could not match that applied to full-length reads. Sequences were annotated with PyIR, a Python wrapper for IgBLAST v1.9, using IMGT germline references to assign V/J genes and CDR3. Reads were removed for weak V/J assignments (E-value above 1e-6), missing CDR3, stop codons, out-of-frame junctions, or ambiguous translated residues. A V3J clonotype was defined by an identical inferred V gene, J gene, and CDR3 amino acid sequence. Percentage overlap between repertoires was calculated by dividing the number of shared unique clonotypes by the size of the smaller repertoire. Richness of each repertoire was evaluated using RTK rarefaction, the Chao1 estimator, and Recon v2.1 estimates of unobserved clonotypes. Drawn from immuneACCESS, this table holds only the in-frame rearrangements with V and J called that TCRdb kept. Clones are partly lost; checked studies trace under half to an unresolved V gene and leave the rest unexplained. The V and J calls and clone size were taken over from that table, and D and trimming were inferred from the DNA. This sample is represented by about 480,000 clones; about four fifths of them were singletons. Clones ranked in the top ten supply over 10% of the sample.

This clonotype originated in a woman aged 40 to 55 in good health. Some clones in this sample may be carry-over from other donors' samples. The specimen was PBMCs. The chain joins TRBV12-2 to TRBJ2-3; TRBD1 is taken as the D call from the table, unchecked against the DNA. TRBV12-2 is a known pseudogene. The sequence in DNA is TGTGCAAGTCGCCCCTGGGACAGGGCTAGCACAGATACGCAGTATTTT. This translates into CASRPWDRASTDTQYF.